This T cell receptor (beta chain) was documented in a study of blood T cell repertoires in COVID-19. Whole-study context: Donors in the United States, Italy and Spain gave samples during acute or convalescent COVID-19. From T cells, B-cell-depleted T cells, or PBMCs came the material, which was cDNA or gDNA.

Profiling relied on immunoSEQ multiplex PCR, and the TCRdb table lists in-frame clones only, not all of them. The table has about 25,000 clones, 82% seen once. Unmatched junction bases numbered 9, after V lost 4 bases and J lost 6 bases. The length of the CDR3 is 15 residues. Germline-derived CDR1 and CDR2 are SGHVS and FQNEAQ. The V call is TRBV7-8, the J call TRBJ1-1; 9 nucleotides line up with TRBD1. The sequenced material came from peripheral blood. The source is an older man with active or convalescent COVID-19. CDR3 nucleotides: TGTGCCAGCAGCTCACAGGGGGCCTTTAGTGCTGAAGCTTTCTTT. Protein sequence: CASSSQGAFSAEAFF.